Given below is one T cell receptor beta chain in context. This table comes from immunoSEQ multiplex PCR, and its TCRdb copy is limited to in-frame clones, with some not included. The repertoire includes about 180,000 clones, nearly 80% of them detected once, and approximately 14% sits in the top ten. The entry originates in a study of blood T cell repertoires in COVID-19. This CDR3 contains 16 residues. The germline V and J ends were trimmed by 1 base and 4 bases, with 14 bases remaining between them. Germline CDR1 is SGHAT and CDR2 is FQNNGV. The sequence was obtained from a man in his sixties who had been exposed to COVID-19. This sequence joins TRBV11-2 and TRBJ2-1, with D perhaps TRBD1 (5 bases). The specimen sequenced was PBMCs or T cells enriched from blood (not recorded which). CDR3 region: CASSLARVGLYNEQFF. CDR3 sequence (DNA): TGTGCCAGCAGCTTAGCCAGGGTCGGTCTATACAATGAGCAGTTCTTC.